The next 12 T cell receptor beta chains were all read from a single sample in a study of breast tumors, draining lymph nodes, adjacent tissues. TCRdb reanalysed the multiplex PCR reads using MiXCR and keeps one entry per CDR3 protein. The sample holds approximately 140,000 distinct CDR3 sequences, about 30% seen once. Samples came from axillary lymph nodes draining the breast cancer. The material sequenced was axillary lymph node tissue. Receptors were obtained from a female donor with breast cancer. Some clones in this sample may be carry-over from other donors' samples.

The V call is TRBV7-6, the J call TRBJ2-3; 10 bases are shared with TRBD1. There are 17 residues in the CDR3. V lost 0 bases and J lost 2; bases outside the gene matches: 5. Germline loops: CDR1 SGHVS, CDR2 FNYEAQ. CDR3 DNA: TGTGCCAGCAGCTTAGCGCGTGGGACAGGGGACACAGATACGCAGTATTTT. Its translation: CASSLARGTGDTDTQYF.

V gene TRBV7-9 combines with J gene TRBJ1-1; D may be TRBD1 (5 bases). The V gene lost 2 bases and the J gene lost 2 bases, with 9 bases spanning the gap. The CDR3 has 14 amino acids. Germline V lookup: CDR1 SEHNR, CDR2 FQNEAQ (reference sequence). The DNA for the CDR3 is TGTGCCAGCAGCTTATGGGGGGGTAACACTGAAGCTTTCTTT. Translation gives CASSLWGGNTEAFF.

Regarding this clonotype: One end of the junction does not line up with germline, which may come from a read error. This rearrangement joins TRBV20-1 to TRBJ1-2; D is unclear. Germline values: CDR1 DFQATT, CDR2 SNEGSKA (reference sequence). CDR3 length: 12 amino acids. The CDR3 DNA is TGCAGTGCTGGAGTAGGGTCCGGAGGCTACATCTTC. Translated: CSAGVGSGGYIF.

This clonotype was picked up many times. V is TRBV2 and J is TRBJ1-2; D may be TRBD1 (6 bases). This CDR3 has 14 residues. Deletions cut 6 bases from V and 4 bases from J, with 15 bases between. Germline V CDR1 and CDR2: SNHLY, FYNNEI. CDR3 coding DNA: TGTGCCAGCAGAGACCGGGACACCGTCTATGGCTACACCTTC. This gives the protein CASRDRDTVYGYTF.

The chain uses TRBV11-2 and TRBJ2-7; 9 bases align to TRBD2. This CDR3 is 19 amino acids long. Germline-derived CDR1 and CDR2 are SGHAT and FQNNGV. The J segment lost 4 bases and the V segment lost 1 base, leaving 17 bases of the junction unmatched. CDR3 DNA sequence: TGTGCCAGCAGCTTAGGGGGTGCCTTGCGGGGGGGCCGGATATACGAGCAGTACGTC. Translation gives CASSLGGALRGGRIYEQYV.

The CDR3 DNA reads TGTGCCAGCAGCTTAGTGCAGGGGCGCTCCTATAATTCACCCCTCCACTTT. Translation: CASSLVQGRSYNSPLHF. The chain couples TRBV7-8 to TRBJ1-6, with D tentatively TRBD1 (6 bases). V lost 1 base to trimming and J lost 0 bases, with 10 bases between them. The CDR3 has 17 amino acids. CDR1 SGHVS and CDR2 FQNEAQ come from the germline V gene. Using reference TRBV7-8 and TRBJ1-6 for the parts outside the CDR3, the full variable domain is GAGVSQSPRYKVAKRGQDVALRCDPISGHVSLFWYQQALGQGPEFLTYFQNEAQLDKSGLPSDRFFAERPEGSVSTLKIQRTQQEDSAVYLCASSLVQGRSYNSPLHFGNGTRLTVT.

This clonotype showed up many times. The rearrangement links TRBV19 to TRBJ1-2; the match to TRBD1 covers 8 bases. The CDR3 runs 14 residues. Trimming took 6 bases from V and 3 from J; bases not matched to a gene: 6. Germline lookup yields CDR1 LNHDA and CDR2 SQIVND (reference sequence). This chain's CDR3 is CASSRTGSYYGYTF. The DNA of the CDR3 is TGTGCCAGTAGCCGGACAGGGTCTTACTATGGCTACACCTTC. Based on the CDR3 plus reference TRBV19 and TRBJ1-2, the full variable domain is DGGITQSPKYLFRKEGQNVTLSCEQNLNHDAMYWYRQDPGQGLRLIYYSQIVNDFQKGDIAEGYSVSREKKESFPLTVTSAQKNPTAFYLCASSRTGSYYGYTFGSGTRLTVV.

Comments on this clonotype: This could be a read error, since a much larger clone is one nucleotide away. V gene TRBV5-4 combines with J gene TRBJ1-2, with a possible D match to TRBD1 (6 bases). The CDR3 has 14 amino acids. Trimming pared 0 bases from V and 0 bases from J, leaving 6 bases between. Germline assignment: CDR1 SGHNT and CDR2 YYREEE (reference sequence). For the CDR3, the DNA is TGTGCCAGCAGCTTGGGGACAGCTAACTATGGCTACACCTTC. Its protein is CASSLGTANYGYTF.

This clonotype was observed once. The J gene is TRBJ2-7, the V gene TRBV6-6, with 8 bases aligning to TRBD1. This CDR3 is built from 15 residues. CDR1 is MNHNY, CDR2 SVGAGI, per germline (reference sequence). V was clipped by 6 bases and J by 0 bases; unmatched bases: 7. The chain's CDR3 is CASRTGTGGSYEQYF. CDR3 bases: TGTGCCAGCAGGACCGGGACAGGAGGCTCCTACGAGCAGTACTTC.

The V gene is TRBV24-1, the J gene TRBJ2-5; no clear D gene. CDR3 length: 13 amino acids. Germline V gene lookup returns CDR1 KGHDR and CDR2 SFDVKD. Trimming took 1 base from V and 14 from J, leaving 16 bases between them. The CDR3 DNA follows: TGTGCCACCAGTGATTTCTTTGGGGTTTTCCATTACTTC. Protein: CATSDFFGVFHYF.

In its sample, this clonotype was seen many times. This sequence joins TRBV10-3 and TRBJ1-4, with 9 nucleotides matching TRBD1. Trimming removed 10 bases from V and 8 bases from J; junction bases left unmatched: 14. CDR1 is ENHRY, CDR2 SYGVKD, per germline. This CDR3 contains 15 residues. CDR3 sequence reads: CATREGQGPVEKLFF. The CDR3 DNA sequence: TGTGCCACCAGGGAGGGACAGGGACCCGTGGAAAAACTGTTTTTT.

This chain links TRBV7-9 with TRBJ2-7, with TRBD1 identical over 9 bases. Germline trimming cut 0 bases from V and 4 bases from J; bases unmatched to any gene: 7. The CDR3 is 16 residues long. Germline loops: CDR1 SEHNR, CDR2 FQNEAQ (reference sequence). CDR3 sequence (DNA): TGTGCCAGCAGCTTAGCCGGGACAGGGCTGTCGTACGAGCAGTACTTC. It specifies CASSLAGTGLSYEQYF.